This T cell receptor (beta chain) was profiled in a study of CD8+CD57+ T cells in acquired aplastic anemia. Study findings and constraints: Between the patient and control groups, CD8+ Simpson's diversity did not differ significantly. Nearly 30 was the count of CD8+ CDR3 sequences that patients shared with controls.

Patients chosen for sequencing had CD8+CD57+ cells that had expanded, as shown by flow cytometry. Patients had undergone no therapy by the time their blood was sampled. CDR3 and TCR beta VDJ profiling relied on a genomic DNA template. MiXCR, run by TCRdb on the reads, gives a single entry per CDR3 protein. The sample lists about 98,000 distinct CDR3 sequences, about 63% occurring once. The germline V gene has CDR1 MGHRA and CDR2 YSYEKL. This CDR3 contains 17 residues. Trimming took 1 base from V and 1 from J, leaving 16 bases between them. With regard to this clonotype: Its antigen is as yet unknown.

The rearrangement joins TRBV4-1 to TRBJ1-1; D perhaps matches TRBD1 (5 bases). Sequenced input: sorted CD4+, CD8+, or CD8+CD57+ T cells (not recorded which) from PBMCs. This TCR was sampled from a human donor with aplastic anemia. CDR3 DNA: TGCGCCAGCAGCCAAGCGTCCGGGACTTGGGAGAACACTGAAGCTTTCTTT. This gives the protein CASSQASGTWENTEAFF.